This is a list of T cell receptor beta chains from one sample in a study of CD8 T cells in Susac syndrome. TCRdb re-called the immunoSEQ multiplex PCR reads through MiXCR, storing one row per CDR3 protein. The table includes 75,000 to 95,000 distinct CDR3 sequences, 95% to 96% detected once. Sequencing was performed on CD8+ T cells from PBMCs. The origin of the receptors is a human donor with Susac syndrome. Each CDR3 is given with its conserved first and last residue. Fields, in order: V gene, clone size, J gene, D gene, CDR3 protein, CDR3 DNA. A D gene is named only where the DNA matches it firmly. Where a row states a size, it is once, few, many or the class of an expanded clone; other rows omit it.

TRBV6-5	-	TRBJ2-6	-	CASRTGYSGANVLTF	TGTGCCAGCAGAACAGGGTACTCTGGGGCCAACGTCCTGACTTTC
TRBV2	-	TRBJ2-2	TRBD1	CASTTGENTGELFF	TGTGCCAGCACCACAGGGGAGAACACCGGGGAGCTGTTTTTT
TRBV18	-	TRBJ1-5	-	CASSPEQGYQPQHF	TGTGCCAGCTCACCAGAACAGGGTTATCAGCCCCAGCATTTT
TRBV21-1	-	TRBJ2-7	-	CASSKGGQGTPYEQYF	TGTGCCAGCAGCAAAGGAGGACAGGGGACCCCCTACGAGCAGTACTTC
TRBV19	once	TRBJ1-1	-	CASGKREEGTEAFF	TGTGCCAGTGGGAAGAGGGAAGAAGGCACTGAAGCTTTCTTT
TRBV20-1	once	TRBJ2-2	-	CSARDAARNTGELFF	TGCAGTGCTAGAGATGCGGCTCGAAACACCGGGGAGCTGTTTTTT
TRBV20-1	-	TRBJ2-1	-	CSAKGLGSYNEQFF	TGCAGTGCTAAAGGGTTAGGCTCCTACAATGAGCAGTTCTTC
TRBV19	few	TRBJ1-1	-	CASSPPVPNTEAFF	TGTGCCAGTAGTCCACCCGTCCCGAACACTGAAGCTTTCTTT
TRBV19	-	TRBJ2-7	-	CATMAPLGYEQYF	TGTGCCACCATGGCCCCCTTGGGCTACGAGCAGTACTTC
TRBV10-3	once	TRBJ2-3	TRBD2	CAISELERGSTDTQYF	TGTGCCATCAGTGAGCTGGAGCGGGGGAGCACAGATACGCAGTATTTT
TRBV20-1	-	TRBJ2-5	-	CSARSNPAAQETQYF	TGCAGTGCTAGATCCAACCCAGCAGCCCAAGAGACCCAGTACTTC
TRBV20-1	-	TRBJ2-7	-	CSAARAGALYEQYF	TGCAGTGCCGCCAGGGCTGGGGCTCTATACGAGCAGTACTTC
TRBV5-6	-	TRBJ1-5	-	CASSLRDRSNQPQHF	TGTGCCAGCAGCTTGAGGGACCGAAGCAATCAGCCCCAGCATTTT
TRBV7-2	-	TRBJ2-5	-	CASSHPSGKETQYF	TGTGCCAGCAGCCATCCGAGCGGAAAAGAGACCCAGTACTTC
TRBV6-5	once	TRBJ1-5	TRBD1	CASSSDRGSNQPQHF	TGTGCCAGCAGTTCGGACAGGGGCAGCAATCAGCCCCAGCATTTT
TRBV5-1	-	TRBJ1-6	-	CASSLDYNSPLHF	TGCGCCAGCAGCTTGGACTATAATTCACCCCTCCACTTT
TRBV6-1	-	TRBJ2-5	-	CASSETRGQETQYF	TGTGCCAGCAGTGAGACGCGGGGACAAGAGACCCAGTACTTC
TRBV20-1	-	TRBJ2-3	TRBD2	CSALLAGGPDTQYF	TGCAGTGCGCTCCTAGCGGGGGGCCCAGATACGCAGTATTTT
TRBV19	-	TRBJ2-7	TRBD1	CASSRGTGMAYEQYF	TGTGCCAGTAGTAGAGGGACAGGGATGGCCTACGAGCAGTACTTC
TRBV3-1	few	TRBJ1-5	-	CASSQGNQPQHF	TGTGCCAGCAGTCAGGGGAATCAGCCCCAGCATTTT
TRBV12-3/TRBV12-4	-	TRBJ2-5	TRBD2	CASSLESGGETQYF	TGTGCCAGCAGTTTAGAGAGCGGGGGGGAGACCCAGTACTTC
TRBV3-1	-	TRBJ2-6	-	CASSQDALSGALTSGANVLTF	TGTGCCAGCAGCCAAGATGCTCTCTCAGGGGCCCTCACCTCTGGGGCCAACGTCCTGACTTTC
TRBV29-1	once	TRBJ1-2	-	CSVDRTGGYGYTF	TGCAGCGTTGATCGTACAGGTGGCTATGGCTACACCTTC
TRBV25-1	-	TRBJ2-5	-	CASSVFPEETQYF	TGTGCCAGCAGTGTGTTTCCGGAAGAGACCCAGTACTTC
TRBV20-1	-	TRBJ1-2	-	CSALAGTRPGGYTF	TGCAGTGCTCTTGCGGGGACGCGGCCCGGGGGCTACACCTTC
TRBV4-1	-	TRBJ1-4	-	CASSQEGGHTRYEKLFF	TGCGCCAGCAGCCAAGAAGGGGGACATACGCGCTATGAAAAACTGTTTTTT
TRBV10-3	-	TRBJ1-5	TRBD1	CAIGTRQGQPQHF	TGTGCCATTGGCACTAGACAGGGTCAGCCCCAGCATTTT
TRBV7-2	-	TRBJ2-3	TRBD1	CASSSPGQLTDTQYF	TGTGCCAGCAGCTCACCGGGACAGCTCACAGATACGCAGTATTTT
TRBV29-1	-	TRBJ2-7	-	CSVEVVGAFFHEQYF	TGCAGCGTTGAAGTAGTTGGAGCGTTTTTCCACGAGCAGTACTTC
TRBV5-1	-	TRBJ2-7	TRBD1	CASSQGQTGYEQYF	TGCGCCAGCAGCCAGGGACAGACGGGGTACGAGCAGTACTTC
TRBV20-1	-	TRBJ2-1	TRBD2	CSASGGAEWVNEQFF	TGCAGTGCTAGCGGGGGGGCCGAGTGGGTCAATGAGCAGTTCTTC
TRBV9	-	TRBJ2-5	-	CASSTSPQETQYF	TGTGCCAGCAGCACCTCCCCTCAAGAGACCCAGTACTTC
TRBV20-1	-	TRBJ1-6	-	CSARVSASSYNSPLHF	TGCAGTGCTAGAGTCTCGGCTAGCTCCTATAATTCACCCCTCCACTTT
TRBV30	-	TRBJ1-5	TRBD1	CAWSGGTGGGYRDQPQHF	TGTGCCTGGAGTGGCGGGACAGGGGGCGGGTATCGAGATCAGCCCCAGCATTTT
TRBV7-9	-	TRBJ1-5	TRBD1	CASSADRGGQPQHF	TGTGCCAGCAGCGCCGACAGGGGAGGTCAGCCCCAGCATTTT
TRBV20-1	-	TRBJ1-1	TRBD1	CSADKGAQGITEAFF	TGCAGTGCGGACAAGGGGGCACAGGGTATCACTGAAGCTTTCTTT
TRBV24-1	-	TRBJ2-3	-	CATSIDGDTQYF	TGTGCCACCAGCATCGACGGAGATACGCAGTATTTT
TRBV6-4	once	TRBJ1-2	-	CASSRTYRDYGYTF	TGTGCCAGCAGTCGCACCTACAGGGACTATGGCTACACCTTC
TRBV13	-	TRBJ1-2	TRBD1	CASSLGSGGDYGYTF	TGTGCCAGCAGCTTAGGCTCAGGGGGCGACTATGGCTACACCTTC
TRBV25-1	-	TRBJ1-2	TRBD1	CASSEYRDRESGYTF	TGTGCCAGCAGTGAATATAGAGACAGGGAGAGTGGCTACACCTTC
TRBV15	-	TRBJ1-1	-	CATSRGGGANTEAFF	TGTGCCACCAGCAGAGGTGGAGGGGCGAACACTGAAGCTTTCTTT
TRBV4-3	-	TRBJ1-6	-	CASTQYKGQPNSPLHF	TGCGCCAGCACCCAATACAAAGGACAGCCGAATTCACCCCTCCACTTT
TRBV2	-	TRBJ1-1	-	CASSDWDTEAFF	TGTGCCAGCAGTGACTGGGACACTGAAGCTTTCTTT
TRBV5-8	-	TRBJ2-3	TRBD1	CASSWTGGIGTDTQYF	TGTGCCAGCAGCTGGACAGGGGGCATAGGCACAGATACGCAGTATTTT
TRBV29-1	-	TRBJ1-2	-	CSVEQGPWYGYTF	TGCAGCGTTGAACAGGGACCGTGGTATGGCTACACCTTC
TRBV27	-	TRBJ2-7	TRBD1	CASSPGTGNYEQYF	TGTGCCAGCAGTCCCGGGACAGGAAACTACGAGCAGTACTTC
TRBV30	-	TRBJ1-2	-	CAWSVRGIGYTF	TGTGCCTGGAGTGTACGCGGGATTGGCTACACCTTC
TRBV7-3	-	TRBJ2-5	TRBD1	CASSATGRETQYF	TGTGCCAGCAGCGCGACAGGGCGGGAGACCCAGTACTTC
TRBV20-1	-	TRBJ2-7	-	CSARGQGGSNEQYF	TGCAGTGCTAGAGGGCAGGGGGGCTCAAACGAGCAGTACTTC
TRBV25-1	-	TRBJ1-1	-	CASSPVGGPEAFF	TGTGCCAGCAGTCCTGTGGGGGGCCCTGAAGCTTTCTTT
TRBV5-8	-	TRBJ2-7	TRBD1	CASSLLYPGQSRHEQYF	TGTGCCAGCAGCTTGCTGTATCCGGGACAGTCCCGCCACGAGCAGTACTTC
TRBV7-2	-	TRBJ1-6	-	CASTYTDSPLHF	TGTGCCAGCACCTACACTGATTCACCCCTCCACTTT
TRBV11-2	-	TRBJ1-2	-	CASSPWGAVGYTF	TGTGCCAGCAGCCCCTGGGGGGCTGTGGGCTACACCTTC
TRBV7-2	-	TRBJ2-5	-	CASSSTRIQETQYF	TGTGCCAGCAGCAGTACTAGGATCCAAGAGACCCAGTACTTC
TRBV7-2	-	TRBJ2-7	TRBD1	CASSPGTAREQYF	TGTGCCAGCAGCCCCGGGACAGCACGAGAGCAGTACTTC